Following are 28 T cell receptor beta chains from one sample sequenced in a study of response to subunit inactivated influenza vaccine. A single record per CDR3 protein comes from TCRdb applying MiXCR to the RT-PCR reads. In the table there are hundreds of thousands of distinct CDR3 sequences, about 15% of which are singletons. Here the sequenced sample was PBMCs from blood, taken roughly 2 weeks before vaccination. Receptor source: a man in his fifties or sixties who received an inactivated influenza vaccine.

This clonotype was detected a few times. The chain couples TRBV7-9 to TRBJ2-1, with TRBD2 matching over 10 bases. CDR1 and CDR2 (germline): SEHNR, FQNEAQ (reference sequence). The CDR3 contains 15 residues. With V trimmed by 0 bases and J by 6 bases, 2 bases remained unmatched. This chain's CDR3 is CASSLALAGINEQFF. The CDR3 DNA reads TGTGCCAGCAGCTTAGCACTAGCGGGGATCAATGAGCAGTTCTTC.

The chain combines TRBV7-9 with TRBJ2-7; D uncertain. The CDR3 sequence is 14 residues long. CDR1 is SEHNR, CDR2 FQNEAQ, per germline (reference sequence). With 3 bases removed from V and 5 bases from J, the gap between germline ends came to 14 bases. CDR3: CASSLDPVADEQYF. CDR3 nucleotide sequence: TGTGCCAGCAGCTTGGACCCGGTAGCCGACGAGCAGTACTTC.

CDR3 nucleotide sequence: TGTGCCAGCACCTCCGGCGGGAGAACCTACAATGAGCAGTTCTTC. Translating gives CASTSGGRTYNEQFF. The chain joins TRBV25-1 to TRBJ2-1; 7 bases align to TRBD2. Germline V gene lookup returns CDR1 MGHDK and CDR2 SYGVNS. Trimming at V came to 7 bases and at J to 2 bases, leaving 8 bases not matched to a gene. This CDR3 is built from 15 residues.

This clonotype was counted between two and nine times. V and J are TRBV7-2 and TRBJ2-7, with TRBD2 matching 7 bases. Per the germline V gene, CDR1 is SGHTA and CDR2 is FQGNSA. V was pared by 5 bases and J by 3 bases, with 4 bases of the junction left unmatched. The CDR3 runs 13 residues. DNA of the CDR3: TGTGCCAGCAGCCGGGACTACGTCTACGAGCAGTACTTC. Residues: CASSRDYVYEQYF.

CDR3 DNA: TGCAGTGGTGGAGGGGGTGCTGAGCAGTTCTTC. This codes for CSGGGGAEQFF. The V and J genes are TRBV20-1 and TRBJ2-1; possibly TRBD1 or TRBD2 for D (6 bases each). In germline, CDR1 is DFQATT, CDR2 SNEGSKA (reference sequence). This CDR3 has 11 residues. The V end was cut by 7 bases, the J end by 9 bases, with 13 bases between.

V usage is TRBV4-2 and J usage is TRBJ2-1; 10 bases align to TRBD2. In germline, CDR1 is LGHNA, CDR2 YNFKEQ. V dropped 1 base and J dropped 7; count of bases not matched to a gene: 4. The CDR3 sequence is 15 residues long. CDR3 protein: CASSQVSSGRNEQFF. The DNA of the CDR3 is TGTGCCAGCAGCCAAGTGTCTAGCGGGAGAAATGAGCAGTTCTTC.

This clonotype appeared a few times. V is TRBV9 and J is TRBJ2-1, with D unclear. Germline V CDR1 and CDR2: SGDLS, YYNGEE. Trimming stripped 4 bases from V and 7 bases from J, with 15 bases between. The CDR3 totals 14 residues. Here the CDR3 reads CASSPRPPGNEQFF. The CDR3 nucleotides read TGTGCCAGCAGCCCCCGACCCCCCGGGAATGAGCAGTTCTTC.

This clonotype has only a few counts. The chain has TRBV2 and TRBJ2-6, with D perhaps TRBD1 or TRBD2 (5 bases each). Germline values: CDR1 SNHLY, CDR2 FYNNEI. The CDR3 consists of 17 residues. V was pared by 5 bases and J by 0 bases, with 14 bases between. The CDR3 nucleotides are TGTGCCAGCAGTAAGCTGGGGGTTAGCTCTGGGGCCAACGTCCTGACTTTC. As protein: CASSKLGVSSGANVLTF.

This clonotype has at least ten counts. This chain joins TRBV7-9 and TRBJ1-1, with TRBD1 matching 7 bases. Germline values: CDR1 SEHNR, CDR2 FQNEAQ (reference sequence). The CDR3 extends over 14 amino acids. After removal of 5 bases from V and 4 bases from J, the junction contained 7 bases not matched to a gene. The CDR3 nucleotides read TGTGCCAGCAGCAGGACAGGAGAAGGCACTGAAGCTTTCTTT. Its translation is CASSRTGEGTEAFF.

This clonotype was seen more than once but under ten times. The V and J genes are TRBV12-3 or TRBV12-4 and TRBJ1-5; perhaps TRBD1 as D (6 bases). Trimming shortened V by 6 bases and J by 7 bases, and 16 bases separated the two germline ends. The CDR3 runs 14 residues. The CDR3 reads CASSRRDIRQPQHF. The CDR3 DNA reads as TGTGCCAGCAGCCGCCGGGACATCAGACAGCCCCAGCATTTT.

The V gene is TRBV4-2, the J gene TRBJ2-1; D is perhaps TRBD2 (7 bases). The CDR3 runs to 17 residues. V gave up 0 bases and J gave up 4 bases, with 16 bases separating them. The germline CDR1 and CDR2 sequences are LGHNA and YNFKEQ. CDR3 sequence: CASSQDLGGRGYNEQFF. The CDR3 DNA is TGTGCCAGCAGCCAAGATCTGGGTGGGAGGGGGTACAATGAGCAGTTCTTC.

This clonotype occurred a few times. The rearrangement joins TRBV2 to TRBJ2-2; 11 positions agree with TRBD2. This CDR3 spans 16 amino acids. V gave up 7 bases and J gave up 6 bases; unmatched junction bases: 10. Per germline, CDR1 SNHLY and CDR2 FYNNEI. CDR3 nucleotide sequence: TGTGCCAGCACCCCCGGGACTAGCGGTTGGGCCGGGGAGCTGTTTTTT. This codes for CASTPGTSGWAGELFF.

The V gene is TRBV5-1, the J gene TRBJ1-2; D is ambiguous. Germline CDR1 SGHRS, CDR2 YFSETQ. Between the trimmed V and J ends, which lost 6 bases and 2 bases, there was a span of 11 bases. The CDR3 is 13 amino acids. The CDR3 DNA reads TGCGCCAGCAAGGAGGGTCCGAACTATGGCTACACCTTC. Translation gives CASKEGPNYGYTF.

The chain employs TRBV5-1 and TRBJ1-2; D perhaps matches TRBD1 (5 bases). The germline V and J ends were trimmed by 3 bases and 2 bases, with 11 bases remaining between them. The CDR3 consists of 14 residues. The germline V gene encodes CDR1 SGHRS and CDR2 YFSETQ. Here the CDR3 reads CASSYQGANYGYTF. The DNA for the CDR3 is TGCGCCAGCAGCTATCAGGGTGCCAACTATGGCTACACCTTC.

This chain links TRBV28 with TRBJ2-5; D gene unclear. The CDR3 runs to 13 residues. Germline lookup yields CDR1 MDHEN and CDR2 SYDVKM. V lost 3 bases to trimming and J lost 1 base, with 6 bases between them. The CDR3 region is CASSLMVQETQYF. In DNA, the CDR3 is TGTGCCAGCAGTTTGATGGTCCAAGAGACCCAGTACTTC.

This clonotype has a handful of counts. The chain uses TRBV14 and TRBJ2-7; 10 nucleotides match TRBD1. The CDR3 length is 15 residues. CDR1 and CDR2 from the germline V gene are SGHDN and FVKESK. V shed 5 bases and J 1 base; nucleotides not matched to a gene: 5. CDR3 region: CASSSGTGDSYEQYF. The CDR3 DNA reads TGTGCCAGCAGCAGCGGGACAGGGGATTCCTACGAGCAGTACTTC.

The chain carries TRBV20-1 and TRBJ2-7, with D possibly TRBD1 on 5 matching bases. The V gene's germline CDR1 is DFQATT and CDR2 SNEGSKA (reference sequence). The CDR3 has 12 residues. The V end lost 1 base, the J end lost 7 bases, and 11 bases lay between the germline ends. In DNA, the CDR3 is TGCAGTGCTAGAGCCCTGACAGAGGAGCAGTACTTC. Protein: CSARALTEEQYF.

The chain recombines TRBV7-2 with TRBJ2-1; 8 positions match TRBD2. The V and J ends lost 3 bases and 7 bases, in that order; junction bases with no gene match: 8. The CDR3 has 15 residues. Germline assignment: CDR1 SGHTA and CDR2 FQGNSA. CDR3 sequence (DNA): TGTGCCAGCAGCTTCGAAAGCGGGAGAGCTAATGAGCAGTTCTTC. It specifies CASSFESGRANEQFF.

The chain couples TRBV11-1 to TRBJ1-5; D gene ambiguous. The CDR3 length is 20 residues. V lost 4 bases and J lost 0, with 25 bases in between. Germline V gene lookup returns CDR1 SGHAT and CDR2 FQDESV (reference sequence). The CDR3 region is CASSSLPSAGNSYSNQPQHF. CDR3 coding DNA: TGTGCCAGCAGCTCCCTCCCTTCTGCAGGAAACTCTTATAGCAATCAGCCCCAGCATTTT. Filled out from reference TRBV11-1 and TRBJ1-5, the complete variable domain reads EAEVAQSPRYKITEKSQAVAFWCDPISGHATLYWYRQILGQGPELLVQFQDESVVDDSQLPKDRFSAERLKGVDSTLKIQPAELGDSAMYLCASSSLPSAGNSYSNQPQHFGDGTRLSIL.

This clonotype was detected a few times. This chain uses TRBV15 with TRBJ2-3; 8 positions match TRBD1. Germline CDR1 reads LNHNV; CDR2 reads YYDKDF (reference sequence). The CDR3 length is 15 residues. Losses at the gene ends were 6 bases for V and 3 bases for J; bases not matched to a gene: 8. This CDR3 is CATREDRVMTDTQYF. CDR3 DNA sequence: TGTGCCACCAGAGAGGACAGGGTGATGACAGATACGCAGTATTTT. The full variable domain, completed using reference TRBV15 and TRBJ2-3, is DAMVIQNPRYQVTQFGKPVTLSCSQTLNHNVMYWYQQKSSQAPKLLFHYYDKDFNNEADTPDNFQSRRPNTSFCFLDIRSPGLGDTAMYLCATREDRVMTDTQYFGPGTRLTVL.

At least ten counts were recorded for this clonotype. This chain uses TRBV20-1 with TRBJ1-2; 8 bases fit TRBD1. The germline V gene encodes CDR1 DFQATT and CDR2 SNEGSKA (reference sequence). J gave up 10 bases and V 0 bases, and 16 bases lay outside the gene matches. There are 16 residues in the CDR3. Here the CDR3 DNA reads TGCAGTGCTAGAGATCTGCCGGGACAGGAGAGCTTCGACTACACCTTC. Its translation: CSARDLPGQESFDYTF.

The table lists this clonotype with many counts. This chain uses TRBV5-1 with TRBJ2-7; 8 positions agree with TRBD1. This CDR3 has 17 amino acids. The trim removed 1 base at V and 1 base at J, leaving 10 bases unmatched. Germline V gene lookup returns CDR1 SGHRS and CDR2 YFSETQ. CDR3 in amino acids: CASSLLAQGVASYEQYF. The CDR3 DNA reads TGCGCCAGCAGCTTGCTGGCACAGGGGGTTGCATCCTACGAGCAGTACTTC.

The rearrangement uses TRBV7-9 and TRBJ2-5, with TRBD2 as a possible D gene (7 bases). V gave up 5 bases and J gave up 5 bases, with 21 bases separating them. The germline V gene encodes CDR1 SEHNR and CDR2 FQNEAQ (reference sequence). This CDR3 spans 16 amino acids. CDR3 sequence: CASSPTGGSLGETQYF. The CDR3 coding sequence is TGTGCCAGCAGCCCAACGGGGGGCTCATTGGGGGAGACCCAGTACTTC.

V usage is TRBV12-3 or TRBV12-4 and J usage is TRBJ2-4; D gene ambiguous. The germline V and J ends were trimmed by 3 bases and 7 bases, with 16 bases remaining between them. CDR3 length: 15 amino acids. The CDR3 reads CASSFRLRDTNIQYF. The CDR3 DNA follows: TGTGCCAGCAGTTTTCGCCTCCGAGATACGAACATTCAGTACTTC.

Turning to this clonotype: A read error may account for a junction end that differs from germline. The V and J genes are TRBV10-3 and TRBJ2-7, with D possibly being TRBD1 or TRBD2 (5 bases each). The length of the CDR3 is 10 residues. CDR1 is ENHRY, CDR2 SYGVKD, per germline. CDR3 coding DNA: TGTGCCATCAGGGAATCCCCGGGGCACTTC. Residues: CAIRESPGHF.

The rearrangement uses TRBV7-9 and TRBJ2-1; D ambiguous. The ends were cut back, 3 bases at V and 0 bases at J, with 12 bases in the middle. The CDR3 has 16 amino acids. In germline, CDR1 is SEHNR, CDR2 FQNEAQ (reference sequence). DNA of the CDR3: TGTGCCAGCAGCTTTCCTATCTACGCCTCCTACAATGAGCAGTTCTTC. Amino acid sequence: CASSFPIYASYNEQFF. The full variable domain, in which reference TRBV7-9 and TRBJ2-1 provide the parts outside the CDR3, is DTGVSQNPRHKITKRGQNVTFRCDPISEHNRLYWYRQTLGQGPEFLTYFQNEAQLEKSRLLSDRFSAERPKGSFSTLEIQRTEQGDSAMYLCASSFPIYASYNEQFFGPGTRLTVL.

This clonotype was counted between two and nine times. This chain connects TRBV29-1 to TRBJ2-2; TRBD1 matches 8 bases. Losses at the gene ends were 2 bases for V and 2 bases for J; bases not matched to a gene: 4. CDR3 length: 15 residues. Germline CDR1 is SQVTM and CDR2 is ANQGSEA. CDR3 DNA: TGCAGCGTTGAATACAGGGGGAAAAACACCGGGGAGCTGTTTTTT. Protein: CSVEYRGKNTGELFF.

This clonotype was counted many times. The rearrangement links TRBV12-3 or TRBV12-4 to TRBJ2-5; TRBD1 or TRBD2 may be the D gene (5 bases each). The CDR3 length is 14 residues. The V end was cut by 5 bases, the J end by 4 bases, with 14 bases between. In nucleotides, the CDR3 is TGTGCCAGCAGTCTAGGGACCATGGCAGAGACCCAGTACTTC. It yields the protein CASSLGTMAETQYF.